Listed below are T cell receptor beta chains from one sample, sequenced in a study of T cells in localized non-small cell lung cancer. The repertoire was sequenced with immunoSEQ multiplex PCR; TCRdb's copy has only in-frame clones and lacks some. The sample lists around 35,000 clones, roughly 85% occurring once. Material: peripheral blood, obtained before any cancer treatment. These TCRs come from a woman aged 35 to 70 with stage I lung adenocarcinoma. Each CDR3 is given with its conserved first and last residue. The D gene is left open where the match is weak. Clone size is not always given. Where it is, it says once, few, many or a class for expanded clones.

TRBV5-5,-,TRBJ1-2,once,TGTGCCAGCAGCTTGGATGGTCGCCAATATGGCTACACCTTC,CASSLDGRQYGYTF
TRBV6-5,-,TRBJ2-7,-,TGTGCCAGCAGTTACTCAGGGACGGAGGAGCAGTACTTC,CASSYSGTEEQYF
TRBV28,-,TRBJ1-1,-,TGTGCCAGCAGTTTGCATGCAGGGATGAACACTGAAGCTTTCTTT,CASSLHAGMNTEAFF
TRBV28,-,TRBJ2-5,-,TGTGCCAGCAGTTTTTTTAGGGGCGAGACCCAGTACTTC,CASSFFRGETQYF
TRBV9,TRBD1,TRBJ2-1,-,TGTGCCAGCAGCGTAGGACCGGGACAGACGTACAATGAGCAGTTCTTC,CASSVGPGQTYNEQFF
TRBV19,-,TRBJ2-7,few,TGTGCCAGTCTCTCTGATCACGAGCAGTACTTC,CASLSDHEQYF
TRBV11-3,-,TRBJ1-1,-,TGTGCCAGCAGCTTATCAGGGTTTGATACTGAAGCTTTCTTT,CASSLSGFDTEAFF
TRBV6-1,-,TRBJ1-2,-,TGTGCCAGCAGTGAAGCGATCACAGTTAACTATGGCTACACCTTC,CASSEAITVNYGYTF
TRBV7-9,-,TRBJ2-1,-,TGTGCCAGCAGCTTAGAAGAGGGGGATTACAATGAGCAGTTCTTC,CASSLEEGDYNEQFF
TRBV9,-,TRBJ2-7,-,TGTGCCAGCAGCGTAGAAGCAGGGAGGTACGGCGAGCAGTACTTC,CASSVEAGRYGEQYF
TRBV5-1,TRBD2,TRBJ2-7,-,TGCGCCAGCAGCTCAGCGGGGGTCCCCTACGAGCAGTACTTC,CASSSAGVPYEQYF
TRBV10-1,-,TRBJ1-1,-,TGCGCCAGCAGTGCGGGGCAGGGAAACACTGAAGCTTTCTTT,CASSAGQGNTEAFF
TRBV6-1,-,TRBJ1-3,-,TGTGCCAGCAGTGTCCCGCGGGGTTTGGGGCCGAACACCATATATTTT,CASSVPRGLGPNTIYF
TRBV7-9,TRBD1,TRBJ1-2,-,TGTGCCAGCAGCCCACGGACAGGGCTCAACTATGGCTACACCTTC,CASSPRTGLNYGYTF
TRBV6-6,-,TRBJ2-7,-,TGTGCCAGCAGTTACTCGACTTTACTAACCGCCTACGAGCAGTACTTC,CASSYSTLLTAYEQYF
TRBV6-5,TRBD2,TRBJ2-5,once,TGTGCCAGCAGCGCCGTTGGGGCGGGGGAGGTGACCCAGTACTTC,CASSAVGAGEVTQYF
TRBV19,-,TRBJ1-5,-,TGTGCCAGTAGTACCCATAATAATCAGCCCCAGCATTTT,CASSTHNNQPQHF
TRBV18,-,TRBJ1-2,-,TGTGCCAGCTCACCCCGTAGTCTGCGGCCCACAACTAACTATGGCTACACCTTC,CASSPRSLRPTTNYGYTF
TRBV5-1,TRBD1,TRBJ2-5,-,TGCGCCAGCAGCTTGCAGGGGGCGCGAGAGACCCAGTACTTC,CASSLQGARETQYF
TRBV30,-,TRBJ1-3,-,TGTGCCTGGAGGTATATGCTGTGGGGCCGATTCTCTGGAAACACCATATATTTT,CAWRYMLWGRFSGNTIYF
TRBV2,-,TRBJ2-1,-,TGTGCCAGCAGTGGGGGGCCGATAAATGAGCAGTTCTTC,CASSGGPINEQFF
TRBV5-1,TRBD2,TRBJ2-5,-,TGCGCCAGCAGCTCAGGTGGGACTAGCGGACAAGAGACCCAGTACTTC,CASSSGGTSGQETQYF
TRBV5-6,-,TRBJ2-3,-,TGTGCCAGCAGCGAACTTAAGGGGACAGATACGCAGTATTTT,CASSELKGTDTQYF
TRBV6-5,-,TRBJ1-1,-,TGTGCCAGCAGTTATTCTCGGGGGCTTACTGAAGCTTTCTTT,CASSYSRGLTEAFF
TRBV7-3,-,TRBJ2-3,-,TGTGCCAGCAGCCCCTCAGGGGTCATTAGCACAGATACGCAGTATTTT,CASSPSGVISTDTQYF
TRBV6-1,TRBD1,TRBJ1-3,few,TGTGCCAGCAGTGAAAGGCTGGGACAGACTGGAAACACCATATATTTT,CASSERLGQTGNTIYF
TRBV5-1,TRBD2,TRBJ2-5,-,TGCGCCAGCAGCGAGCCTAGCGGGGGGGAAGAGACCCAGTACTTC,CASSEPSGGEETQYF
TRBV7-6,-,TRBJ2-3,-,TGTGCCAGCAGCCCCCTAGGTTGGGGTTCCACAGATACGCAGTATTTT,CASSPLGWGSTDTQYF
TRBV10-1,-,TRBJ1-1,-,TGCGCCAGCAGCCAGGGTATGGGCACTGAAGCTTTCTTT,CASSQGMGTEAFF
TRBV7-9,TRBD1,TRBJ1-6,-,TGTGCCAGCAGCCGTGGGGACAGGGAACGGTCACCCCTCCACTTT,CASSRGDRERSPLHF
TRBV6-6,-,TRBJ2-5,-,TGTGCCAGCAGTTACCACGCCGCTAATAGCCGAGAGACCCAGTACTTC,CASSYHAANSRETQYF
TRBV30,-,TRBJ2-5,-,TGTGCCTGGAGTGCGGGAATCCAAGAGACCCAGTACTTC,CAWSAGIQETQYF
TRBV11-1,-,TRBJ1-1,once,TGTGCCAGCAGCTTTTTTAGGGGCGAAGCTTTCTTT,CASSFFRGEAFF
TRBV10-3,TRBD1,TRBJ2-7,-,TGTGCCATCAGAAAGACAGGGGTTGTCGACGAGCAGTACTTC,CAIRKTGVVDEQYF
TRBV7-9,TRBD2,TRBJ2-3,-,TGTGCCAGCAGCTTTACAGCGGGGGGACAGTATTTT,CASSFTAGGQYF
TRBV7-6,-,TRBJ2-5,-,TGTGCCAGCAGGGAGACGTTCAGAAGTTACCAAGAGACCCAGTACTTC,CASRETFRSYQETQYF
TRBV7-9,TRBD2,TRBJ2-4,-,TGTGCCAGCAGCGAAGGGACTAGCGGGGGTATAGACATTCAGTACTTC,CASSEGTSGGIDIQYF
TRBV7-9,-,TRBJ2-1,few,TGTGCCAGCAGAGGACTCACGCTGGGGGCGGGGAACCATGAGCAGTTCTTC,CASRGLTLGAGNHEQFF
TRBV7-2,-,TRBJ2-7,-,TGTGCCAGCAGCTCCGACAAAATAAGCTCCTACGAGCAGTACTTC,CASSSDKISSYEQYF
TRBV19,-,TRBJ2-5,-,TGTGCCAGTAACAAACTTGGAGGGCAAGAGACCCAGTACTTC,CASNKLGGQETQYF
TRBV28,TRBD2,TRBJ2-1,-,TGTGCCAGCAGCTTAGGGACTAGCGGGGCCTACAATGAGCAGTTCTTC,CASSLGTSGAYNEQFF
TRBV11-2,TRBD1,TRBJ2-7,-,TGTGCCAGCAGCTTCTCGACAGGGGGCGGCTACGAGCAGTACTTC,CASSFSTGGGYEQYF
TRBV28,-,TRBJ2-7,-,TGTGCCAGCTCTAGGCCCCTAGCGTCTCGCGAGCAGTACTTC,CASSRPLASREQYF
TRBV30,-,TRBJ1-4,-,TGTGCCCAGGGGCGGAGTAATGAAAAACTGTTTTTT,CAQGRSNEKLFF
TRBV29-1,-,TRBJ2-7,-,TGCAGCGTTTCTAATGGCCCGCGCGAGCAGTACTTC,CSVSNGPREQYF
TRBV18,-,TRBJ1-1,-,TGTGCCAGCTCACAGGGGACGGGGAACACTGAAGCTTTCTTT,CASSQGTGNTEAFF
TRBV19,TRBD1,TRBJ1-5,-,TGTGCCAGTAGTATCAACCCCAGGGGGCCGAATCAGCCCCAGCATTTT,CASSINPRGPNQPQHF
TRBV11-2,-,TRBJ2-1,-,TGTGCCAGCAGCCCCCCGGGCAAAGGCAATGAGCAGTTCTTC,CASSPPGKGNEQFF
TRBV27,-,TRBJ1-1,-,TGTGCCAGCTCGACATGGACGACGGGGAACACTGAAGCTTTCTTT,CASSTWTTGNTEAFF
TRBV7-3,-,TRBJ1-6,-,TGTGCCAGCAGCCGGGCCCTAGATTCACCCCTCCACTTT,CASSRALDSPLHF
TRBV7-6,-,TRBJ1-2,-,TGTGCCAGCAGCTTAGCCGGGGGGCACTATGGCTACACCTTC,CASSLAGGHYGYTF
TRBV28,TRBD2,TRBJ2-1,-,TGTGCCAGCACCAACGTGGGGACTAGCGGGGAATACAATGAGCAGTTCTTC,CASTNVGTSGEYNEQFF
TRBV5-1,-,TRBJ1-6,-,TGCGCCAGCAGCTTGGAGGGGAGGGATTCACCCCTCCACTTT,CASSLEGRDSPLHF
TRBV19,-,TRBJ1-5,few,TGTGCCAGCCACACAGGATTCGGGAATCAGCCCCAGCATTTT,CASHTGFGNQPQHF
TRBV30,TRBD2,TRBJ2-7,-,TGTGCCTGGAGTGTAAACTTCCCGCGGGGGGAGCAGTACTTC,CAWSVNFPRGEQYF